The present entry profiles one T cell receptor beta chain with its context. Ten or more counts support this clonotype. Its cognate antigen has yet to be identified. The record has no base qualities; no much larger clone is one base away. This entry comes from a study of T-cell memory formation after mild COVID-19 (dated by TCRdb to 2020 to 2022). For context, the study as a whole: TCR sequence clusters from the two donors were largely donor specific. T-cell clones expanding and contracting after mild COVID-19 in two donors were tracked by longitudinal TCRalpha and TCRbeta repertoire sequencing. The cohort comprised two young, previously healthy adult volunteers, one female and one male. On the study overall, not on this receptor specifically: Contracting CD4+ clones were located mainly in the CM and EM memory subsets, whereas CD8+ clones were found to be enriched in EMRA. The second-wave clones that peaked on day 37 were not confirmed to be SARS-CoV-2 specific. Clones that contracted from day 15 to 85 showed balanced CD4/CD8 phenotypes, whereas a second wave of clones that expanded from day 15 to 37 leaned towards CD4+. The detection of some responding clones in pre-infection memory suggests that pre-existing cross-reactive memory T cells joined the SARS-CoV-2 response. Only two mild cases were covered in the study, and larger cohorts including severe cases with pre-infection samples were considered necessary.

PBMCs were isolated by Ficoll-Paque density gradient centrifugation. In the germline V gene, CDR1 corresponds to MGHRA and CDR2 to YSYEKL. The CDR3 runs 15 residues from the cysteine to the phenylalanine. Only the CDR3 portion is preserved as DNA: 45 bases, with reading frame beginning at the first base. Trimming removed 5 bases from V and 1 base from J, leaving 15 bases between the germline ends. The sample was run on an Illumina NovaSeq 6000. TCRalpha and TCRbeta cDNA libraries were constructed by 5'RACE with constant-segment primers, with sample barcodes and unique molecular identifiers being introduced. Trizol reagent was used to extract RNA from every sample. Libraries were amplified in two PCR steps, with a second sample barcode and Illumina TruSeq adapters added in the second step. The libraries were sequenced on an Illumina NovaSeq using 2 x 150 bp paired-end reads. The original methods were these. Demultiplexing of reads and collapsing into UMI-guided consensus sequences were performed with migec v1.2.7. With mixcr v2.1.11, UMI consensuses were aligned to TRA and TRB V and J templates and assembled into clonotypes. Clonotypes were classified as expanded or contracted when called significant by both edgeR and NoisET, with noise models trained on biological replicates. For edgeR calls, a false discovery rate-adjusted p below 0.01 and a log2 fold-change threshold of 1 were applied. PCA with hierarchical clustering of max-normalized trajectories of the 1000 most abundant clonotypes was used as exploratory dynamics analysis. The CD4 or CD8 phenotype of responding clones was assigned using the separately sequenced CD4+ and CD8+ repertoires. The public reads were reprocessed in TCRdb via fastp at Q25 and MiXCR, keeping in-frame beta chains. Records with the same CDR3 protein are collapsed into one entry carrying the most frequent genes and DNA. TCRdb's processing, not the authors', yielded these V and J calls. The table for this sample lists roughly 16,000 distinct CDR3 sequences; 20% to 30% of them were counted only once. The leading ten clones occupy 45% to 65% of the sample.

Specimen: PBMCs or a T cell subset sorted from them (not recorded which). This sequence was found in a young man who had mild COVID-19 (a few samples of this study predate the infection). The sample titles of this study are shuffled in the database, so cell type and time point are left out; the donor was told from shared clones. The chain links TRBV4-1 with TRBJ2-7; TRBD2 could be the D gene, as 6 bases match. The DNA reads TGCGCCAGCAGCTGGCAGGGAAGCGGGTCCTACGAGCAGTACTTC. Protein translation: CASSWQGSGSYEQYF.